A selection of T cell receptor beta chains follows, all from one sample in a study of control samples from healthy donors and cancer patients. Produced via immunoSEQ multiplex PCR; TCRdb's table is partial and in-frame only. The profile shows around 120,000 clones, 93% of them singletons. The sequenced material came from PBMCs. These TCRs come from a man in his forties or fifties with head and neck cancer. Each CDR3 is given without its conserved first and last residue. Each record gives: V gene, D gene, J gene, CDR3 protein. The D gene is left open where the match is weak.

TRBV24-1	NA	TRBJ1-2	ATSDPGSHYGYT
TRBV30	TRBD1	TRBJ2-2	AWMGSRQGSGELF
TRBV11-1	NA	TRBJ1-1	ASTLTGTEAF
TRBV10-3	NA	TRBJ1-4	AISAGEEEKLF
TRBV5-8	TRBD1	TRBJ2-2	ASSPFLGGQGKNGELF
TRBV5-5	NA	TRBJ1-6	ASSTGGVRSPLH
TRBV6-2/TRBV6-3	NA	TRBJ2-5	ASSYGGETQY
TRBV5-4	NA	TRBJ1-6	ASSEGRGTHSPLH
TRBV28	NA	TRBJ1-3	ASSFSDRYSGNTIY
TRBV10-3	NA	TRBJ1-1	ATRGQGPNTEAF
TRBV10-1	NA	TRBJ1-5	ASSEQGDQPQH
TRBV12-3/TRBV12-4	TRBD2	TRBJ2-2	ASSLRGAGELF
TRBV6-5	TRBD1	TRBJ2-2	ASRGGTGTWGELF
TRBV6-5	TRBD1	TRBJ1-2	ASRSGQGSNGYT
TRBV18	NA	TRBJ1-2	ASSPPAGGSGYT
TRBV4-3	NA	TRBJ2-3	ASSQDSLASDTQY
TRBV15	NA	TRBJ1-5	ATSRLGAGNQPQH
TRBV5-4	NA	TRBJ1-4	ASSLARDSNEKLF
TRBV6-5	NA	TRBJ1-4	ASSRQLDNEKLF
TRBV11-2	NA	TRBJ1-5	ASSSGLHQPQH
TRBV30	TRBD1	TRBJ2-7	AWSGQGLAEQY
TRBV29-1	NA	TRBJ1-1	SVADRMNTEAF
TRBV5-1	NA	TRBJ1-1	ASSFRTRGKNTEAF
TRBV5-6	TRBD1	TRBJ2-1	ASSPGQSYNEQF
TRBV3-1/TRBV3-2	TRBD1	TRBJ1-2	ASSQDSRGRRGYT
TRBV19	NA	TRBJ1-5	ASSIFFGAKGFSNNQPQH
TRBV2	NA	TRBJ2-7	ASRDKGAEFSYEQY
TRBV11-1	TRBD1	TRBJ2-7	ASSSSWTGEGQY
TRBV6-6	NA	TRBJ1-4	ASSYSREGKLF
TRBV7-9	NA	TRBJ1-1	ASRQNTEAF
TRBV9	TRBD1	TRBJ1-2	ASSVGTGRQLNYGYT
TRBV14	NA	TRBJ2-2	ASSQWSGGELF
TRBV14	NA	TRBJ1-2	ASSQAFNYGYT
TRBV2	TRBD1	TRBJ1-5	ASSGQGYSNQPQH
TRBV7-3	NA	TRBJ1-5	ASSRDPHQPQH
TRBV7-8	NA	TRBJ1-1	ASSAAPGGTEAF
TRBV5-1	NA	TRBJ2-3	ASSEGGTDTQY